One sample yielded the 20 T cell receptor beta chains listed below, sequenced in a study of T cell repertoires in ileal Crohn's disease. Repertoires were generated with immunoSEQ multiplex PCR, while TCRdb's copy carries only in-frame clones and drops some. The sample lists 10,000 to 14,000 clones; more than 65% were seen once. Sequencing input: ileal tissue. The receptors stem from an adult with Crohn's disease.

This chain links TRBV10-2 with TRBJ2-5; possibly TRBD1 for D (5 bases). Looked up from germline, CDR1 is WSHSY and CDR2 is SAAADI. CDR3 size: 12 residues. V lost 5 bases to trimming and J lost 5 bases, with 9 bases between them. The CDR3 loop reads CASSSSGETQYF. CDR3 nucleotide sequence: TGCGCCAGCAGTTCTTCAGGGGAGACCCAGTACTTC.

The sample holds a few counts of this clone. J is TRBJ1-1 and V is TRBV4-2, with 10 nucleotides matching TRBD1. The V gene end was trimmed by 4 bases and the J gene end by 7 bases; junction bases not matched to a gene: 9. CDR3 size: 15 residues. CDR1 LGHNA and CDR2 YNFKEQ come from the germline V gene. The CDR3 here is CASSPGQGIADEAFF. CDR3 nucleotide sequence: TGTGCCAGCAGCCCGGGACAGGGGATCGCGGATGAAGCTTTCTTT.

The V call is TRBV7-9, the J call TRBJ2-7; the D gene is possibly TRBD2 (5 bases). The CDR3 runs 13 residues. The V end lost 1 base, the J end lost 6 bases, and 10 bases lay between the germline ends. Germline lookup yields CDR1 SEHNR and CDR2 FQNEAQ (reference sequence). CDR3 loop: CASSLGGVFEQYF. CDR3 DNA: TGTGCCAGCAGCTTAGGGGGAGTATTCGAGCAGTACTTC.

This chain uses TRBV4-3 with TRBJ2-5; a possible D gene is TRBD2 (5 bases). Germline assignment: CDR1 LGHNA and CDR2 YSLEER. This CDR3 has 15 residues. The V end was cut by 1 base, the J end by 2 bases, with 11 bases between. CDR3 sequence: CASSQGAGTQETQYF. For the CDR3, the DNA is TGCGCCAGCAGCCAAGGGGCGGGTACACAAGAGACCCAGTACTTC.

Worth noting for this clone: The sample carries other DNA sequences with the same CDR3. The V and J genes are TRBV4-1 and TRBJ2-7, with 8 bases matching TRBD2. In germline, CDR1 is MGHRA, CDR2 YSYEKL. The V segment lost 4 bases and the J segment 3 bases; nucleotides outside the gene matches: 8. The CDR3 extends over 15 amino acids. In DNA form, the CDR3 reads TGCGCCAGCAGCCCTTTCTCGGGGGGGCTCTACGAGCAGTACTTC. As protein: CASSPFSGGLYEQYF.

This clone was recorded only once. CDR3 sequence: CASSLLAATDTQYF. Written as DNA, the CDR3 is TGTGCCAGCAGCTTACTAGCGGCGACAGATACGCAGTATTTT. The chain is built from TRBV5-5 and TRBJ2-3; TRBD2 matches 8 bases. Per germline, CDR1 SGHKS and CDR2 YYEKEE (reference sequence). The V segment lost 2 bases and the J segment 3 bases; nucleotides outside the gene matches: 2. CDR3 length: 14 residues.

This clone was counted once. This sequence joins TRBV19 and TRBJ2-7, with a weak D call TRBD1 (5 bases). V gave up 0 bases and J gave up 6 bases, with 9 bases separating them. Germline loops: CDR1 LNHDA, CDR2 SQIVND (reference sequence). The CDR3 extends over 13 amino acids. CDR3 region: CASSIDRDREQYF. In nucleotides, the CDR3 is TGTGCCAGTAGTATAGACAGGGATCGCGAGCAGTACTTC. Combining the CDR3 with reference TRBV19 and TRBJ2-7 gives the whole variable domain DGGITQSPKYLFRKEGQNVTLSCEQNLNHDAMYWYRQDPGQGLRLIYYSQIVNDFQKGDIAEGYSVSREKKESFPLTVTSAQKNPTAFYLCASSIDRDREQYFGPGTRLTVT.

This chain joins TRBV14 and TRBJ2-7; maybe TRBD1 (6 bases). Germline CDR1 is SGHDN and CDR2 is FVKESK. The CDR3 is made up of 11 amino acids. The V gene lost 5 bases and the J gene lost 4 bases, with 6 bases spanning the gap. CDR3 residues: CASSRGYEQYF. CDR3 DNA: TGTGCCAGCAGCAGGGGGTACGAGCAGTACTTC.

The rearrangement links TRBV7-3 to TRBJ2-2; 7 nucleotides agree with TRBD2. This CDR3 region has 15 residues. Losses at the gene ends were 2 bases for V and 4 bases for J; bases not matched to a gene: 4. The germline V gene encodes CDR1 SGHTA and CDR2 FQGTGA. The CDR3 DNA reads as TGTGCCAGCAGCTTAGCGAGCGGGGTCACCGGGGAGCTGTTTTTT. Encoded protein: CASSLASGVTGELFF.

This chain links TRBV27 with TRBJ1-2; D ambiguous. Germline lookup yields CDR1 MNHEY and CDR2 SMNVEV (reference sequence). Trimming removed 6 bases at V and 0 bases at J, with 14 bases between. This CDR3 spans 15 amino acids. CDR3 amino acids: CASRPFGRTNYGYTF. CDR3 bases: TGTGCCAGCAGACCATTCGGCAGGACTAACTATGGCTACACCTTC.

This rearrangement joins TRBV7-6 to TRBJ1-5; possible D gene TRBD1, 6 bases. Germline CDR1 and CDR2: SGHVS and FNYEAQ. Trimming shortened V by 0 bases and J by 3 bases, and 9 bases separated the two germline ends. The CDR3 sequence is 15 residues long. The CDR3 DNA reads as TGTGCCAGCAGCTTAGCTCAGGGGTACAATCAGCCCCAGCATTTT. Residues: CASSLAQGYNQPQHF.

V and J are TRBV4-1 and TRBJ1-1, with 7 bases that match TRBD1. The V and J ends lost 3 bases and 11 bases, in that order; junction bases with no gene match: 6. The CDR3 contains 12 residues. Germline loops: CDR1 MGHRA, CDR2 YSYEKL. CDR3 sequence (DNA): TGCGCCAGCAGCCAGACAGGGTTGGATGCTTTCTTT. Protein sequence: CASSQTGLDAFF.

The gene calls are TRBV7-9 and TRBJ2-3; 9 positions match TRBD1. V lost 6 bases to trimming and J lost 1 base; unmatched junction nucleotides: 8. This CDR3 has 16 amino acids. Germline V CDR1 and CDR2: SEHNR, FQNEAQ (reference sequence). The CDR3 region has the DNA TGTGCCAGCAGTTGGGGACAGGGAGGAGGCACAGATACGCAGTATTTT. Its protein is CASSWGQGGGTDTQYF.

The V gene is TRBV30, the J gene TRBJ1-6, with a possible D match to TRBD1 (5 bases). This CDR3 comprises 14 residues. Trimming cost V 0 bases and J 8 bases, with 11 bases left between them. CDR1 and CDR2 (germline): GTSNPN, SVGIG (reference sequence). CDR3 DNA sequence: TGTGCCTGGAGTGTAGACAGCTACTATTCACCCCTCCACTTT. Encoded protein: CAWSVDSYYSPLHF.

The J gene is TRBJ1-2, the V gene TRBV6-5; 7 bases are a match to TRBD1. V shed 6 bases and J 4 bases; nucleotides not matched to a gene: 8. Germline-derived CDR1 and CDR2 are MNHEY and SVGAGI. The CDR3 has 14 amino acids. This chain's CDR3 is CASRATGQAYGYTF. DNA of the CDR3: TGTGCCAGCAGAGCGACAGGGCAGGCCTATGGCTACACCTTC.

This clone was recorded only once. The chain carries TRBV7-9 and TRBJ2-3; 8 nucleotides match TRBD2. Germline CDR1 is SEHNR and CDR2 is FQNEAQ (reference sequence). V lost 3 bases, J lost 2 bases, and 4 bases stayed unmatched. CDR3 length: 15 residues. CDR3 DNA: TGTGCCAGCAGCTTGGCGGGGGGCCCCACAGATACGCAGTATTTT. Its translation is CASSLAGGPTDTQYF.

V gene TRBV5-1 combines with J gene TRBJ1-2; D is perhaps TRBD1 (5 bases). V was trimmed by 4 bases and J by 5 bases, leaving 15 bases between them. Germline V lookup: CDR1 SGHRS, CDR2 YFSETQ. The CDR3 spans 14 residues. As DNA, the CDR3 is TGCGCCAGCAGCGGATCGACAGAATCTTATGGCTACACCTTC. Translation gives CASSGSTESYGYTF. Full variable domain (missing parts from reference TRBV5-1 and TRBJ1-2): KAGVTQTPRYLIKTRGQQVTLSCSPISGHRSVSWYQQTPGQGLQFLFEYFSETQRNKGNFPGRFSGRQFSNSRSEMNVSTLELGDSALYLCASSGSTESYGYTFGSGTRLTVV.

The chain joins TRBV15 to TRBJ1-2; 8 bases agree with TRBD1. Germline V gives CDR1 LNHNV, CDR2 YYDKDF (reference sequence). The CDR3 consists of 16 residues. After removal of 0 bases from V and 4 bases from J, the junction contained 7 bases not matched to a gene. The CDR3 protein is CATSREGRGHGYGYTF. As DNA, the CDR3 is TGTGCCACCAGCAGAGAGGGCAGGGGGCATGGCTATGGCTACACCTTC.

There are a few counts of this clone. The rearrangement links TRBV19 to TRBJ2-1; D is unclear. Looked up from germline, CDR1 is LNHDA and CDR2 is SQIVND (reference sequence). Trimming stripped 3 bases from V and 0 bases from J, with 9 bases between. The CDR3 loop spans 15 amino acids. The CDR3 here is CASSMSVSSYNEQFF. In nucleotides, the CDR3 is TGTGCCAGTAGTATGAGCGTGAGCTCCTACAATGAGCAGTTCTTC.

This clone was counted a few times. The chain is built from TRBV11-2 and TRBJ2-1, with TRBD1 matching over 8 bases. Germline lookup yields CDR1 SGHAT and CDR2 FQNNGV. With 5 bases clipped from V and 9 bases from J, the junction kept 12 bases outside the gene matches. The CDR3 consists of 15 residues. As DNA, the CDR3 is TGTGCCAGCAGCCCGCCCTGGACAGGGCAACTTGAGCAGTTCTTC. It encodes CASSPPWTGQLEQFF.